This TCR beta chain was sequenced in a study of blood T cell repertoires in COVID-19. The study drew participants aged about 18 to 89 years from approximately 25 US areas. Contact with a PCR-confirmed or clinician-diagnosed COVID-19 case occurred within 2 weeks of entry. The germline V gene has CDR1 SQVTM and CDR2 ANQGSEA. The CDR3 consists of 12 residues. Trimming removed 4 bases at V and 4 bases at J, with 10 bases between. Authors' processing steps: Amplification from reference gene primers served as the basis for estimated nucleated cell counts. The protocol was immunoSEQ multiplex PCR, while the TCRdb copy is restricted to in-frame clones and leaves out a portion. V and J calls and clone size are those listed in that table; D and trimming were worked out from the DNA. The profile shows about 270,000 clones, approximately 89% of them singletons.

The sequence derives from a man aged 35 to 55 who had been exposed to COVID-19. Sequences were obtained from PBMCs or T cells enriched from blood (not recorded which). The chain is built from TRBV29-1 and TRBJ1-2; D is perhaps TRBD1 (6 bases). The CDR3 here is CSVADRSYGYTF. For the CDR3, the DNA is TGCAGCGTTGCGGACAGATCCTATGGCTACACCTTC.